A selection of T cell receptor beta chains follows, all from one sample in a study of T cells after yellow fever vaccination. TCRdb fed the 5' RACE reads into MiXCR, producing one record per CDR3 protein. The sample gives a few hundred thousand distinct CDR3 sequences, around a sixth of which show up once; about 18% is in the top ten. Specimen: PBMCs, collected about 5 days after the first yellow fever vaccination. The receptors were sampled from a man aged 18 to 30 who received the YFV17D yellow fever vaccine. Each CDR3 is given with its conserved first and last residue. The D gene is left open where the match is weak. Some rows have no size entry. The others give once, few or many, or a class for an expanded clone.

clone_size: NA
v_call: TRBV9
j_call: TRBJ2-3
d_call: NA
cdr3_nt: TGTGCCAGCAGCGTAGGCCCCTCGGGGTTAGATACGCAGTATTTT
cdr3_aa: CASSVGPSGLDTQYF

clone_size: NA
v_call: TRBV12-2
j_call: TRBJ1-1
d_call: NA
cdr3_nt: TGTGCAAGTCGCTTGGGACAGCCCTTGAACACTGAAGCTTTCTTT
cdr3_aa: CASRLGQPLNTEAFF

clone_size: few
v_call: TRBV18
j_call: TRBJ2-1
d_call: NA
cdr3_nt: TGTGCCAGCTCAAAAACCGGGACTTCCTACAATGAGCAGTTCTTC
cdr3_aa: CASSKTGTSYNEQFF

clone_size: few
v_call: TRBV10-3
j_call: TRBJ1-6
d_call: TRBD1
cdr3_nt: TGTGCCATCAGGGCGACAGGGAGTGGTTCACCCCTCCACTTT
cdr3_aa: CAIRATGSGSPLHF

clone_size: few
v_call: TRBV9
j_call: TRBJ2-5
d_call: NA
cdr3_nt: TGTGCCAGCAGTCCAGGGGTGAAGATATTCAGGGAGACCCAGTACTTC
cdr3_aa: CASSPGVKIFRETQYF

clone_size: once
v_call: TRBV5-1
j_call: TRBJ2-1
d_call: TRBD2
cdr3_nt: TGCGCCAGCAGCTCGATCGGGACTAGCGGGGGCAGCTCCTACAATGAGCAGTTCTTC
cdr3_aa: CASSSIGTSGGSSYNEQFF

clone_size: NA
v_call: TRBV12-3/TRBV12-4
j_call: TRBJ2-2
d_call: NA
cdr3_nt: TGTGCCAGCAGTTTGAGTAGCTTGGTCACCGGGGAGCTGTTTTTT
cdr3_aa: CASSLSSLVTGELFF

clone_size: NA
v_call: TRBV20-1
j_call: TRBJ1-1
d_call: TRBD1
cdr3_nt: TGCAGTGCACCGAACAGACAGGGGTTGAACACTGAAGCTTTCTTT
cdr3_aa: CSAPNRQGLNTEAFF

clone_size: NA
v_call: TRBV11-2
j_call: TRBJ1-4
d_call: TRBD1
cdr3_nt: TGTGCCAGCAGCTTAGATTTTATGACAGGGGAGAACGAAAAACTGTTTTTT
cdr3_aa: CASSLDFMTGENEKLFF

clone_size: NA
v_call: TRBV5-1
j_call: TRBJ2-1
d_call: TRBD1
cdr3_nt: TGCGCCACGGGACAGGGTTGGAATGAGCAGTTCTTC
cdr3_aa: CATGQGWNEQFF

clone_size: NA
v_call: TRBV5-1
j_call: TRBJ2-1
d_call: TRBD1
cdr3_nt: TGCGCCAGCAGCTTGGTCCCCCCGGCAGGGGGAGATGAGCAGTTCTTC
cdr3_aa: CASSLVPPAGGDEQFF